This T cell receptor beta chain was recovered during a study of metastatic and nonmetastatic thyroid tumors. As for the study in general: For malignant and benign thyroid patients, tumor or nodule tissue and blood were the sources whose repertoires were compared.

Study results and caveats: Within blood and tumor, benign nodules reportedly had significantly lower TCR beta diversity than malignant thyroid tumors did.

The CDR3 contains 15 residues. Germline assignment: CDR1 GTSNPN and CDR2 SVGIG (reference sequence). Trimming left V 5 bases short and J 4 bases short, with 20 bases between. Per the original methods: Between-group CDR3 differences, defined by clinicopathological status, yielded a distant-metastasis classifier for papillary thyroid cancer. TCRdb re-clonotyped the PCR reads through MiXCR. TCRdb, not the original authors, processed these V and J calls. Here the sample spans 75,000 to 100,000 clones, approximately 12% being singletons. Patients had received no treatment of any kind before thyroid surgery. On this clone: Its antigen is as yet unknown.

The sequenced sample was blood. The receptor was derived from a female donor with papillary thyroid cancer or a benign thyroid nodule (not recorded which). Some clones in this sample may be carry-over from other donors' samples. The chain links TRBV30 to TRBJ1-2, with D perhaps TRBD1 (5 bases). DNA of the CDR3: TGTGCCTGGTCCCGGGACCGGATAGTACTCTATGGCTACACCTTC. This sequence encodes CAWSRDRIVLYGYTF.